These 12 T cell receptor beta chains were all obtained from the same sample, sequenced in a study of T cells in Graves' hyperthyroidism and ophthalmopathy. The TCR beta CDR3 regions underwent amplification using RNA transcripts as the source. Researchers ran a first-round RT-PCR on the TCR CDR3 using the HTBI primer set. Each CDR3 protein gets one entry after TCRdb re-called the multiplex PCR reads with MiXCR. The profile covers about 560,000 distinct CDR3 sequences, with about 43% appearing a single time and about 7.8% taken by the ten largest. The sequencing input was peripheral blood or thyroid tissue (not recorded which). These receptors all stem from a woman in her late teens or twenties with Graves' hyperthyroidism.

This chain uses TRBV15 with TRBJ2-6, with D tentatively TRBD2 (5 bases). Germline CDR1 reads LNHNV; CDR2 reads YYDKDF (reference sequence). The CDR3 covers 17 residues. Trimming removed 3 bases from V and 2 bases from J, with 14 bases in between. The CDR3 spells CATSSHRPGTGANVLTF. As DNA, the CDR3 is TGTGCCACCAGCAGCCATCGACCGGGGACTGGGGCCAACGTCCTGACTTTC.

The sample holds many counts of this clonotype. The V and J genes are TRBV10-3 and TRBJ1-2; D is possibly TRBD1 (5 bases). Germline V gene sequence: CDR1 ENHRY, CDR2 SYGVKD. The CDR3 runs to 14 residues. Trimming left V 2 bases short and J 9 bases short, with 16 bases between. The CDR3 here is CAISEERDGSSYTF. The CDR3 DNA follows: TGTGCCATCAGTGAGGAACGGGACGGGAGTAGCTACACCTTC.

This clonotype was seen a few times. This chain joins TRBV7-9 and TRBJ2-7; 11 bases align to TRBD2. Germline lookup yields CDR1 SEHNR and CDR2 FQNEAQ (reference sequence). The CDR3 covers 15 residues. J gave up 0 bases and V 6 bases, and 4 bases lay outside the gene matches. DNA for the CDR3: TGTGCCAGCAGTAGCGGGAGGGATAGCTCCTACGAGCAGTACTTC. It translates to CASSSGRDSSYEQYF.

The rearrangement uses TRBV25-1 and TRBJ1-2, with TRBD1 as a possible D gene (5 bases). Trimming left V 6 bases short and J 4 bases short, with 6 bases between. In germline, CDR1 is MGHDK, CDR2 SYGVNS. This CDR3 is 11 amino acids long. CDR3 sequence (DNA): TGTGCCAGCAGGACAGCCTATGGCTACACCTTC. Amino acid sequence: CASRTAYGYTF.

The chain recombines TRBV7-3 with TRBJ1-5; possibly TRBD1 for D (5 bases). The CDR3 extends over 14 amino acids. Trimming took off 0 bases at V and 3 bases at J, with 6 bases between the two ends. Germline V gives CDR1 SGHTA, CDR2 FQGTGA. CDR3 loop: CASSLTRANQPQHF. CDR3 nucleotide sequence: TGTGCCAGCAGCTTAACCAGGGCCAATCAGCCCCAGCATTTT.

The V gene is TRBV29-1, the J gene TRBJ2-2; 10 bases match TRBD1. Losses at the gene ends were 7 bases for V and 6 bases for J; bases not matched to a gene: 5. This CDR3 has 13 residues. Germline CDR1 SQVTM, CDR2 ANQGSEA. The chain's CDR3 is CSGGGQGPGELFF. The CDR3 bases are TGCAGCGGGGGGGGACAGGGGCCCGGGGAGCTGTTTTTT.

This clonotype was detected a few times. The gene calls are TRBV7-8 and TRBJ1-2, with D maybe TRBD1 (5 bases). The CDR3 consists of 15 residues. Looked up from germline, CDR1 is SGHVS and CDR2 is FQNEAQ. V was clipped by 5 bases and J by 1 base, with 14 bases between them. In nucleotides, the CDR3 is TGTGCCAGCAGCCCGGGGCAGATATATAACTATGGCTACACCTTC. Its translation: CASSPGQIYNYGYTF. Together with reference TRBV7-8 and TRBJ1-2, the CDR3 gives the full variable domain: GAGVSQSPRYKVAKRGQDVALRCDPISGHVSLFWYQQALGQGPEFLTYFQNEAQLDKSGLPSDRFFAERPEGSVSTLKIQRTQQEDSAVYLCASSPGQIYNYGYTFGSGTRLTVV.

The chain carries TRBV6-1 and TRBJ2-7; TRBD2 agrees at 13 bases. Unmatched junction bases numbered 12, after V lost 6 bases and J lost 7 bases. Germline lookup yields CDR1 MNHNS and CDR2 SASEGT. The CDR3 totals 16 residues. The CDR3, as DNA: TGTGCCAGCAGCTCCGGCTACCCGGGACTAGCGGGAGAGCAGTACTTC. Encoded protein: CASSSGYPGLAGEQYF.

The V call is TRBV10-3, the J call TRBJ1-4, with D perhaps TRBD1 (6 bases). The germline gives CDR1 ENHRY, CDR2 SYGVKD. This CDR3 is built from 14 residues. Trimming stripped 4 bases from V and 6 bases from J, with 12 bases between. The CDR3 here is CAISAAGADEKLFF. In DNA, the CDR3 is TGTGCCATCAGTGCGGCAGGGGCGGATGAAAAACTGTTTTTT.

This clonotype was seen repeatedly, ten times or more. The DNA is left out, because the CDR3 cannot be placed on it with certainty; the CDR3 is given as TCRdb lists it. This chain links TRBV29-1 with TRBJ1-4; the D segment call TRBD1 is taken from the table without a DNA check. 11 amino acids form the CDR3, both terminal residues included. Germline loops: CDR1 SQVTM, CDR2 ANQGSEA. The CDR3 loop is CSVAAGTRHFF.

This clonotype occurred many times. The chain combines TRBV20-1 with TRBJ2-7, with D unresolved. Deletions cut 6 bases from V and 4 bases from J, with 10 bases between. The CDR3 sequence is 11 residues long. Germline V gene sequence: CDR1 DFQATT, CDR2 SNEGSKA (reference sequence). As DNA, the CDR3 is TGCAGTGCACTCCGTGGGTACGAGCAGTACTTC. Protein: CSALRGYEQYF.

The CDR3 is CSASWNSGNTEAFF. CDR3 nucleotides: TGCAGTGCTAGCTGGAACAGCGGTAACACTGAAGCTTTCTTT. The V call is TRBV20-1, the J call TRBJ1-1; D gene unclear. From germline, CDR1 is DFQATT and CDR2 SNEGSKA (reference sequence). The CDR3 has 14 amino acids. Trimming removed 3 bases at V and 2 bases at J, with 13 bases between.